This T cell receptor beta chain was obtained from a study of blood T cell repertoires in COVID-19 (TCRdb year 2020). About the investigation overall: Samples from collaborators originated in the United States, Italy and Spain and spanned both the acute and convalescent phases of COVID-19. The prospective study material was composed of cDNA or gDNA derived from T cells, B-cell-depleted T cells, or PBMCs. Subjects who had been exposed to COVID-19, were actively infected with it, or had recovered from it provided the deeply sampled blood TCRbeta repertoires that made up the dataset. The repertoires were released in a freely available public database intended as a resource for research on the immune response to SARS-CoV-2. The samples were drawn from two sources: the first 160 participants of the ongoing ImmuneRACE study, and 1,200 or so subjects contributed by 6 global collaborators. Sample metadata almost always included a de-identified subject ID, COVID-19 status, age in years and sex. Where available, HLA class I and class II types were taken from metadata supplied by the sample provider and were not determined by assay-based typing.

Note on this clone: Its specific antigen is unknown. Qualities for individual bases were not recorded, and no much larger clone is one base off.

Participants in the prospective study were enrolled through a virtual design, were aged about 18 to 100 years, and lived in fewer than 30 United States geographic areas. In the prospective study, cohorts were assigned on the basis of participant-reported clinical history obtained from a screening survey and a study questionnaire. For ImmuneRACE Cohort 3, a participant was defined as recovered based on two consecutive negative NP/OP PCR tests, clearance by a healthcare professional, or resolution of symptoms. In the prospective study, mobile phlebotomists collected whole blood, serum and a nasopharyngeal or oropharyngeal swab from each participant. Prospective study participants could optionally give additional blood draws and questionnaires over a 2-month period. Prospective study blood samples were shipped either frozen or at room temperature before DNA extraction. The immunoSEQ Assay, a bias-controlled multiplex PCR, was used to amplify TCRbeta CDR3 regions from genomic DNA. The source study handled its data this way. The number of nucleated cells in each sample was estimated by amplification of reference gene primers within the assay. To quantify the absolute abundance of each unique TCRbeta CDR3 rearrangement, sequence reads were collapsed and filtered. For each sample, productive Simpson clonality was calculated as the square root of Simpson's diversity index across productive rearrangements. TCRdb's version of the immuneACCESS table is confined to in-frame rearrangements and falls short of the full clone set. An unresolved V gene accounts for under half of the shortfall where checked; the remainder is of unknown origin. V and J calls plus clone size are reproduced from that table; the DNA served to infer D and trimming. In all, the sample holds 190,000 or so clones, and 75% to 90% of those were seen once. Over 15% of the sample lies in the top ten.

Overall study outcomes, separate from this receptor: How much clinical and demographic metadata was included differed by source and by participant, and the metadata was provided uncurated.

The CDR3 measures 14 amino acids from cysteine to phenylalanine. Only the CDR3 DNA stays, 42 bases, in frame from base 1. CDR1 and CDR2 (SNHLY, FYNNEI) derive from the germline V gene. Relative to germline, V is 3 bases shorter and J is 6 bases shorter, with 12 bases between their ends. The sample comprised PBMCs or T cells enriched from blood (not recorded which). This sequence uses TRBV2 and TRBJ1-5, with no reliable assignment of the D segment. The receptor was derived from a man aged 35 to 55 who had recovered from COVID-19. The CDR3: CASSDGGRPQPQHF. The DNA reads TGTGCCAGCAGTGATGGCGGCCGCCCTCAGCCCCAGCATTTT.